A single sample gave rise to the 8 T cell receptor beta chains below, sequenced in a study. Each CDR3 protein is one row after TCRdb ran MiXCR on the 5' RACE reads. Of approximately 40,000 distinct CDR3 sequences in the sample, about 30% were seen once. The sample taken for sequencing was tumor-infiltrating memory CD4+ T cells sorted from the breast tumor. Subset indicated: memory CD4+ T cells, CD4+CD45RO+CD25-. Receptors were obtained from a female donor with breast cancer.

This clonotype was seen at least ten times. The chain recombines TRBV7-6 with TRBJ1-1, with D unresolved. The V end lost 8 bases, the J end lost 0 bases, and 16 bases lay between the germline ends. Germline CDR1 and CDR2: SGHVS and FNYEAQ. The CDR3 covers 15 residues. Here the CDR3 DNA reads TGTGCCAGCGGGGTAGGTGGTCGGATGAACACTGAAGCTTTCTTT. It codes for CASGVGGRMNTEAFF.

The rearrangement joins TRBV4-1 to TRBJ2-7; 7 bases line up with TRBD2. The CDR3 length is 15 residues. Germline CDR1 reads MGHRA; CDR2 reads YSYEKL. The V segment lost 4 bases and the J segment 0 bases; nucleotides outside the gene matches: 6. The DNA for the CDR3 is TGCGCCAGCAGCCCAGGACTAGAGAGCTCCTACGAGCAGTACTTC. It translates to CASSPGLESSYEQYF.

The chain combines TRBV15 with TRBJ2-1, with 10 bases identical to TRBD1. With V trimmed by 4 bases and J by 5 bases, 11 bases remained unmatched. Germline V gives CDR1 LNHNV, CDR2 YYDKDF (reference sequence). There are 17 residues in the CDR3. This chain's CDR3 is CATSKTPGTGAHNEQFF. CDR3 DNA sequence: TGTGCCACCAGCAAAACCCCCGGGACAGGGGCTCACAATGAGCAGTTCTTC.

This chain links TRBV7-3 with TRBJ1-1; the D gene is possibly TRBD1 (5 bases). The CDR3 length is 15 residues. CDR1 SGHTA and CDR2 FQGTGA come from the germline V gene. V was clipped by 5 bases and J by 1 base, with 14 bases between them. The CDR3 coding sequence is TGTGCCAGCAGCCCCACCGGGACGAAGAACACTGAAGCTTTCTTT. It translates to CASSPTGTKNTEAFF.

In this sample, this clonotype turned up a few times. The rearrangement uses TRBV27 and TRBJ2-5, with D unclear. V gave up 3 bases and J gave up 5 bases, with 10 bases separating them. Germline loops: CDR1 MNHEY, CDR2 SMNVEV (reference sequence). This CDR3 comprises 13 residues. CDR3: CASSFAWAETQYF. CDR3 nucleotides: TGTGCCAGCAGTTTCGCTTGGGCGGAGACCCAGTACTTC.

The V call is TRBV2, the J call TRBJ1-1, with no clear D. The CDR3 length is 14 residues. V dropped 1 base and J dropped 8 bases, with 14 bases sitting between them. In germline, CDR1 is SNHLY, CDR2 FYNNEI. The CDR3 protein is CASSEEVELLEAFF. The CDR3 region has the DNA TGTGCCAGCAGTGAAGAAGTTGAGCTACTCGAAGCTTTCTTT.

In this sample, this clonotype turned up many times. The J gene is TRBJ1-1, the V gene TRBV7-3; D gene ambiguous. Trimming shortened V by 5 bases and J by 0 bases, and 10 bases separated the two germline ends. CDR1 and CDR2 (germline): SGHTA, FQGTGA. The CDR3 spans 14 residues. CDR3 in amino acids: CASSPSGMNTEAFF. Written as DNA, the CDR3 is TGTGCCAGCAGCCCTTCCGGGATGAACACTGAAGCTTTCTTT. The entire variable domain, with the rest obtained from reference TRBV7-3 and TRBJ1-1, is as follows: GAGVSQTPSNKVTEKGKYVELRCDPISGHTALYWYRQSLGQGPEFLIYFQGTGAADDSGLPNDRFFAVRPEGSVSTLKIQRTERGDSAVYLCASSPSGMNTEAFFGQGTRLTVV.

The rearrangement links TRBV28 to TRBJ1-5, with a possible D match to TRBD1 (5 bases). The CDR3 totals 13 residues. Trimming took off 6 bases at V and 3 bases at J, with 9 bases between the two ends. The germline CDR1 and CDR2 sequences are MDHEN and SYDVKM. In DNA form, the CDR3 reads TGTGCCAGCAGGAGGACACCCAATCAGCCCCAGCATTTT. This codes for CASRRTPNQPQHF.